The rows below give T cell receptor beta chains drawn from one sample of a study of blood T cells in healthy people across ages. In TCRdb, the 5' RACE reads were re-called with MiXCR into one record per CDR3 protein. The table records about a million distinct CDR3 sequences, roughly 51% of them present only once. Sample: blood. Receptors originate from a woman aged 60 to 75 in good health. Both conserved end residues are part of each CDR3. A D gene is named only where the DNA matches it firmly. A clone size is listed for some rows: how often the clone was seen (once, few, many), or a class if it is expanded.

clone_size d_call j_call v_call cdr3_aa cdr3_nt
once NA TRBJ2-1 TRBV2 CASKGFGNEQFF TGTGCCAGCAAGGGTTTTGGCAATGAGCAGTTCTTC
NA TRBD2 TRBJ2-5 TRBV7-9 CASRGLAGAGETQYF TGTGCCAGCAGGGGACTAGCGGGGGCCGGAGAGACCCAGTACTTC
NA NA TRBJ2-7 TRBV25-1 CASSEPGGVSYEQYF TGTGCCAGCAGTGAACCGGGCGGGGTATCCTACGAGCAGTACTTC
few TRBD1 TRBJ2-1 TRBV29-1 CSADGPGQGMNEQFF TGCAGCGCTGACGGACCGGGACAGGGGATGAATGAGCAGTTCTTC
NA NA TRBJ1-2 TRBV9 CASSVYDRTYGYTF TGTGCCAGCAGCGTTTATGACAGGACCTATGGCTACACCTTC
NA TRBD2 TRBJ2-7 TRBV7-2 CASSYTSGRANMANEQYF TGTGCCAGCAGCTATACTAGCGGGAGGGCCAACATGGCCAACGAGCAGTACTTC
NA NA TRBJ1-5 TRBV20-1 CSARLQGYNQPQHF TGCAGTGCTAGGCTACAGGGTTACAATCAGCCCCAGCATTTT
NA TRBD2 TRBJ2-2 TRBV12-3/TRBV12-4 CAGSRGAKWTSGKTGELFF TGTGCCGGCAGCCGAGGGGCAAAATGGACTAGCGGGAAGACCGGGGAGCTGTTTTTT
NA TRBD1 TRBJ1-1 TRBV6-1 CASRRTGDTEAFF TGTGCCAGCAGACGGACAGGGGACACTGAAGCTTTCTTT
few NA TRBJ1-2 TRBV7-2 CASSSTRRVINYGYTF TGTGCCAGCAGCTCAACCCGCAGGGTAATTAACTATGGCTACACCTTC
NA TRBD2 TRBJ2-1 TRBV14 CASSQSGVYEQFF TGTGCCAGCAGCCAAAGCGGGGTATATGAGCAGTTCTTC
few TRBD2 TRBJ2-1 TRBV5-1 CASSLYLAENNEQFF TGCGCCAGCAGCTTGTACCTAGCGGAAAACAATGAGCAGTTCTTC
NA TRBD2 TRBJ2-1 TRBV27 CASSLGAAGLAEFNEQFF TGTGCCAGCAGTTTAGGGGCGGCGGGACTAGCGGAGTTCAATGAGCAGTTCTTC
once NA TRBJ2-2 TRBV29-1 CSVPDTGELFF TGCAGCGTCCCTGACACCGGGGAGCTGTTTTTT
few NA TRBJ1-1 TRBV12-3/TRBV12-4 CATGDGFAEAFF TGTGCCACGGGGGACGGATTTGCTGAAGCTTTCTTT
NA NA TRBJ2-7 TRBV7-2 CASSFPPAREQYF TGTGCCAGCAGCTTTCCCCCGGCCCGCGAGCAGTACTTC
NA NA TRBJ1-4 TRBV4-1 CASSSRQGTEKLFF TGCGCCAGCAGCTCCAGGCAGGGGACTGAAAAACTGTTTTTT
NA NA TRBJ2-4 TRBV7-2 CASSPGPAGNIQYF TGTGCCAGCAGCCCCGGGCCCGCGGGAAACATTCAGTACTTC
NA NA TRBJ2-1 TRBV20-1 CSARGPVSYNEQFF TGCAGTGCTAGAGGCCCGGTAAGCTACAATGAGCAGTTCTTC
NA TRBD1 TRBJ1-2 TRBV5-1 CASRDRESANYGYTF TGCGCCAGCCGGGACAGAGAGTCAGCTAACTATGGCTACACCTTC
NA NA TRBJ2-1 TRBV7-6 CASSFPVRPGKNEQFF TGTGCCAGCAGCTTTCCAGTTCGTCCAGGGAAGAATGAGCAGTTCTTC
once NA TRBJ1-6 TRBV4-1 CASKRGFYNSPLHF TGCGCCAGCAAGCGGGGCTTCTATAATTCACCCCTCCACTTT
NA NA TRBJ2-3 TRBV3-1 CASSQDPSSSTDTQYF TGTGCCAGCAGCCAAGATCCAAGTTCTAGCACAGATACGCAGTATTTT
NA NA TRBJ2-5 TRBV7-3 CASSLGVAETQYF TGTGCCAGCAGCTTAGGGGTTGCGGAGACCCAGTACTTC
NA TRBD2 TRBJ2-7 TRBV25-1 CASSISGRAYEQYF TGTGCCAGCAGCATTAGCGGGAGGGCCTACGAGCAGTACTTC
NA TRBD1 TRBJ2-6 TRBV15 CATLPPGQGPPGANVLTF TGTGCCACATTACCACCGGGACAGGGACCTCCTGGGGCCAACGTCCTGACTTTC
NA TRBD1 TRBJ2-3 TRBV11-2 CASSFNRGRTDTQYF TGTGCCAGCAGCTTCAATAGGGGGCGAACAGATACGCAGTATTTT
few NA TRBJ2-4 TRBV4-1 CASSQRIGGKNIQYF TGCGCCAGCAGCCAACGAATCGGAGGGAAAAACATTCAGTACTTC
NA NA TRBJ1-4 TRBV5-1 CASSLGRGEKLFF TGTGCCAGCAGCTTGGGAAGGGGGGAAAAACTGTTTTTT
NA NA TRBJ2-6 TRBV5-6 CASSIDSSGANVQTF TGTGCCAGCAGCATTGACAGCTCTGGGGCCAACGTCCAGACTTTC
NA NA TRBJ1-4 TRBV2 CASRGFEKLFF TGTGCCAGCAGAGGTTTCGAAAAACTGTTTTTT
NA NA TRBJ2-6 TRBV5-1 CASSLIGVGANVLTF TGCGCCAGCAGCTTGATAGGGGTCGGGGCCAACGTCCTGACTTTC
NA TRBD2 TRBJ2-7 TRBV2 CASSEGQSGRADEQYF TGTGCCAGCAGTGAAGGACAAAGCGGGAGGGCGGACGAGCAGTACTTC
NA NA TRBJ1-3 TRBV2 CASSRLGNTIYF TGTGCCAGCAGTCGACTTGGAAACACCATATATTTT
NA TRBD2 TRBJ2-5 TRBV20-1 CSARGGGRETQYF TGCAGTGCTAGAGGGGGCGGGAGAGAGACCCAGTACTTC
NA NA TRBJ2-3 TRBV12-3/TRBV12-4 CASSLTSWATDTQYF TGTGCCAGCAGTTTAACAAGTTGGGCCACAGATACGCAGTATTTT
NA NA TRBJ1-5 TRBV20-1 CSAQTGFQPQHF TGCAGTGCTCAAACAGGGTTTCAGCCCCAGCATTTT
NA NA TRBJ2-3 TRBV14 CASSQMRTQYF TGTGCCAGCAGCCAGATGAGGACGCAGTATTTT
NA NA TRBJ2-7 TRBV7-2 CASSLGGELYEQYF TGTGCCAGCAGCTTAGGGGGGGAGCTCTACGAGCAGTACTTC
NA NA TRBJ2-7 TRBV20-1 CSAREAIYEQYF TGCAGTGCTAGAGAAGCAATCTACGAGCAGTACTTC
once NA TRBJ1-4 TRBV3-1 CASSQMSRVNEKLFF TGTGCCAGCAGCCAAATGTCCAGGGTAAATGAAAAACTGTTTTTT
NA NA TRBJ2-2 TRBV28 CASSFGPNTEELFF TGTGCCAGCAGTTTCGGGCCGAACACCGAGGAGCTGTTTTTT
NA TRBD1 TRBJ2-7 TRBV29-1 CSAQGVSYEQYF TGCAGCGCACAGGGGGTGTCCTACGAGCAGTACTTC
NA NA TRBJ2-1 TRBV2 CASSEMVAASYNEQFF TGTGCCAGCAGTGAAATGGTCGCCGCCTCCTACAATGAGCAGTTCTTC
NA TRBD1 TRBJ2-5 TRBV20-1 CSAKGGTGVVETQYF TGCAGTGCTAAAGGGGGGACAGGGGTCGTGGAGACCCAGTACTTC
NA NA TRBJ2-1 TRBV29-1 CSVESGNNEQFF TGCAGCGTTGAGAGTGGCAACAATGAGCAGTTCTTC
NA NA TRBJ2-2 TRBV7-2 CATSPIGGELFF TGTGCCACCAGCCCCATAGGCGGGGAGCTGTTTTTT
NA NA TRBJ2-5 TRBV29-1 CSVAVDGSRYEHYF TGCAGCGTTGCCGTGGACGGATCCCGCTACGAGCATTACTTC
few NA TRBJ2-7 TRBV6-1 CASFGRGPHEQYF TGTGCCAGCTTCGGAAGGGGTCCCCACGAGCAGTACTTC